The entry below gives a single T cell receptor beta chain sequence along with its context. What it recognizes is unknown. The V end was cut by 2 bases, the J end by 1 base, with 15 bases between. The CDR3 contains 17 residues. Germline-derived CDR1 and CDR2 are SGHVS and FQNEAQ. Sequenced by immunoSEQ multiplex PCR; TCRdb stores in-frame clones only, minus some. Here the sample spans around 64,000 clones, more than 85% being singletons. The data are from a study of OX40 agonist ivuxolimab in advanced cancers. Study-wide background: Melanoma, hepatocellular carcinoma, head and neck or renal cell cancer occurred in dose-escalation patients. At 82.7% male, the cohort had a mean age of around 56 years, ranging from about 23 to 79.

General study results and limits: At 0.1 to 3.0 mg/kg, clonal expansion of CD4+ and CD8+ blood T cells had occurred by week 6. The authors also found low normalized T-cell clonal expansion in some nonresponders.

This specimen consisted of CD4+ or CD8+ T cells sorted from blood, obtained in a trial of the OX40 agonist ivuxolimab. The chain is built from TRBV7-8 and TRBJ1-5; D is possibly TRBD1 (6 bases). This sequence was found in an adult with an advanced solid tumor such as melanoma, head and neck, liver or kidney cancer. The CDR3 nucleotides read TGTGCCAGCAGCTTAAATCGGGGGGCGAGGAGCAATCAGCCCCAGCATTTT. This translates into CASSLNRGARSNQPQHF. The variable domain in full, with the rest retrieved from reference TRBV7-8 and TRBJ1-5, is GAGVSQSPRYKVAKRGQDVALRCDPISGHVSLFWYQQALGQGPEFLTYFQNEAQLDKSGLPSDRFFAERPEGSVSTLKIQRTQQEDSAVYLCASSLNRGARSNQPQHFGDGTRLSIL.